This entry lists 18 T cell receptor beta chains sequenced from one sample in a study of cytomegalovirus exposure and HLA in healthy donors. Primers included in the PCR were 60 Vbeta and 13 Jbeta primers. This table comes from immunoSEQ multiplex PCR, and its TCRdb copy is limited to in-frame clones, with some not included. The table lists 85,000 to 90,000 clones, approximately 79% of them singletons, with approximately 3% in the top ten. The specimen sequenced was PBMCs. Receptors were obtained from a man aged 30-40 years in good health and CMV-seronegative.

This clone was counted only a few times. The CDR3 nucleotides are TGTGCCAGCAGCTTAAGGCCCTCTCAGGAAAATGAAGCTTTCTTT. Translated, it gives CASSLRPSQENEAFF. The rearrangement links TRBV7-3 to TRBJ1-1, with D unresolved. Germline CDR1 is SGHTA and CDR2 is FQGTGA. This CDR3 is 15 amino acids long. The V gene lost 1 base and the J gene lost 7 bases, with 16 bases spanning the gap.

V and J are TRBV2 and TRBJ1-2; 9 nucleotides match TRBD1. V shed 10 bases, J shed 3 bases, and the junction held 9 bases outside the gene matches. Germline CDR1 and CDR2: SNHLY and FYNNEI. This CDR3 is built from 14 residues. In DNA, the CDR3 is TGTGCCACCTCTAGACAGGGGGGAGACTATGGCTACACCTTC. It yields the protein CATSRQGGDYGYTF. Full variable domain (outside the CDR3, taken from reference TRBV2 and TRBJ1-2): EPEVTQTPSHQVTQMGQEVILRCVPISNHLYFYWYRQILGQKVEFLVSFYNNEISEKSEIFDDQFSVERPDGSNFTLKIRSTKLEDSAMYFCATSRQGGDYGYTFGSGTRLTVV.

J is TRBJ2-2 and V is TRBV7-3, with 11 bases that match TRBD2. Germline V CDR1 and CDR2: SGHTA, FQGTGA. This CDR3 contains 17 residues. Trimming removed 5 bases from V and 5 bases from J; junction bases left unmatched: 10. The CDR3 loop reads CASSPSIAGGRTGELFF. The CDR3 DNA follows: TGTGCCAGCAGCCCATCTATAGCGGGGGGGCGGACCGGGGAGCTGTTTTTT. The entire variable domain, with the rest obtained from reference TRBV7-3 and TRBJ2-2, is as follows: GAGVSQTPSNKVTEKGKYVELRCDPISGHTALYWYRQSLGQGPEFLIYFQGTGAADDSGLPNDRFFAVRPEGSVSTLKIQRTERGDSAVYLCASSPSIAGGRTGELFFGEGSRLTVL.

The gene calls are TRBV21-1 and TRBJ1-5; the table assigns TRBD1, which was not confirmed against the DNA. TRBV21-1 is labeled a pseudogene. The CDR3 runs 16 residues. This chain's CDR3 is CASLPGQGIRNQPQHF. The CDR3 region has the DNA TGTGCCAGCCTCCCGGGCCAGGGTATTCGCAATCAGCCCCAGCATTTT.

The gene calls are TRBV10-3 and TRBJ2-1; 14 bases line up with TRBD2. This CDR3 is built from 15 residues. V gave up 6 bases and J gave up 7 bases; unmatched junction bases: 5. CDR1 is ENHRY and CDR2 is SYGVKD in the germline V gene. CDR3 region: CAIRGLAGGDNEQFF. CDR3 sequence (DNA): TGTGCCATCAGAGGACTAGCGGGGGGTGATAATGAGCAGTTCTTC.

This clone was recorded once. The genes are TRBV29-1 and TRBJ1-5; D is unresolved. The V end lost 3 bases, the J end lost 4 bases, and 7 bases lay between the germline ends. The CDR3 totals 12 residues. Germline loops: CDR1 SQVTM, CDR2 ANQGSEA. CDR3 coding DNA: TGCAGCGTTGATGTCCCTAATCAGCCCCAGCATTTT. Translating gives CSVDVPNQPQHF.

This chain links TRBV6-5 with TRBJ1-1; D is uncertain. This CDR3 has 13 residues. Germline values: CDR1 MNHEY, CDR2 SVGAGI. V shed 0 bases and J shed 8 bases, with 10 bases lying between them. CDR3 in amino acids: CASSYSSGGEAFF. Written as DNA, the CDR3 is TGTGCCAGCAGTTACTCGAGTGGAGGGGAAGCTTTCTTT.

This clone was seen just once. One junction end disagrees with the germline gene, perhaps due to a read error. Other DNA sequences in this specimen translate into the identical CDR3. The chain uses TRBV6-6 and TRBJ1-2; D ambiguous. The CDR3 is 15 amino acids. Per germline, CDR1 MNHNY and CDR2 SVGAGI (reference sequence). The CDR3 is CASSYPPHDSYGYTF. The CDR3 bases are TGCGCCAGCAGTTACCCACCACATGATTCCTATGGCTACACCTTC.

This clone occurred a few times. The chain has TRBV19 and TRBJ1-2, with 10 nucleotides matching TRBD1. Germline loops: CDR1 LNHDA, CDR2 SQIVND (reference sequence). V dropped 5 bases and J dropped 4; count of bases not matched to a gene: 1. The CDR3 sequence is 13 residues long. CDR3 sequence: CASSGTGAYGYTF. For the CDR3, the DNA is TGTGCCAGTAGTGGGACAGGGGCCTATGGCTACACCTTC.

This clone was detected a few times. J is TRBJ1-6 and V is TRBV28; no clear D. V was shortened by 8 bases and J by 8 bases, with 16 bases between the two germline ends. Per germline, CDR1 MDHEN and CDR2 SYDVKM. The CDR3 covers 14 residues. The CDR3 protein is CASGSVQEDSPLHF. The DNA for the CDR3 is TGTGCCAGCGGGTCGGTGCAGGAGGATTCACCCCTCCACTTT.

The chain is built from TRBV5-1 and TRBJ2-7, with D possibly matching TRBD1 (7 bases). The V end was cut by 3 bases, the J end by 10 bases, with 20 bases between. CDR3 length equals 14 residues. Germline V gene data show CDR1 as SGHRS and CDR2 as YFSETQ. The CDR3 region has the DNA TGCGCCAGCAGCTCCGGGACAGCGCGGGAAATACAGTACTTC. This codes for CASSSGTAREIQYF.

The chain joins TRBV7-8 to TRBJ1-2, with 10 bases that match TRBD1. The CDR3 is made up of 16 amino acids. Germline loops: CDR1 SGHVS, CDR2 FQNEAQ. With V trimmed by 0 bases and J by 1 base, 2 bases remained unmatched. The DNA of the CDR3 is TGTGCCAGCAGCTTAGCCGGGACAGGGGATAACTATGGCTACACCTTC. Amino acid sequence: CASSLAGTGDNYGYTF.

This clone has a single count. The gene calls are TRBV27 and TRBJ1-1; 11 nucleotides agree with TRBD1. The CDR3 contains 17 residues. V lost 5 bases and J lost 4; bases outside the gene matches: 12. Germline assignment: CDR1 MNHEY and CDR2 SMNVEV (reference sequence). CDR3 region: CASSAIRTGGLLTEAFF. For the CDR3, the DNA is TGTGCCAGCAGTGCGATACGGACAGGGGGCTTACTCACTGAAGCTTTCTTT.

The chain carries TRBV4-3 and TRBJ1-2; D not resolved. Trimming pared 0 bases from V and 0 bases from J, leaving 11 bases between. The CDR3 extends over 16 amino acids. The germline V gene has CDR1 LGHNA and CDR2 YSLEER. CDR3 amino acids: CASSQDLHGANYGYTF. The CDR3 region has the DNA TGCGCCAGCAGCCAAGATCTCCACGGAGCTAACTATGGCTACACCTTC.

This rearrangement joins TRBV11-3 to TRBJ2-1; 7 bases map to TRBD1. The CDR3 extends over 12 amino acids. CDR1 SGHNT and CDR2 YENEEA come from the germline V gene. The J segment lost 5 bases and the V segment lost 5 bases, leaving 0 bases of the junction unmatched. This CDR3 is CASSTGDNEQFF. The CDR3 DNA is TGTGCCAGCAGCACAGGGGACAATGAGCAGTTCTTC.

This clone was counted only a few times. The chain couples TRBV5-1 to TRBJ2-7; 7 bases map to TRBD1. Germline V gene data show CDR1 as SGHRS and CDR2 as YFSETQ. The V and J ends lost 1 base and 4 bases, in that order; junction bases with no gene match: 2. The CDR3 is 13 residues long. The CDR3 DNA reads as TGCGCCAGCAGCTTGCAGGGGGAATACGAGCAGTACTTC. Its translation: CASSLQGEYEQYF.

The genes are TRBV5-1 and TRBJ2-5; D is possibly TRBD2 (5 bases). CDR1 is SGHRS and CDR2 is YFSETQ in the germline V gene. This CDR3 has 14 amino acids. V was clipped by 1 base and J by 0 bases, with 7 bases between them. The CDR3 DNA is TGCGCCAGCAGCTTGATCGGGAACCAAGAGACCCAGTACTTC. The encoded protein is CASSLIGNQETQYF.

The V gene is TRBV2, the J gene TRBJ2-5; 7 bases are shared with TRBD1. Germline V lookup: CDR1 SNHLY, CDR2 FYNNEI. This CDR3 has 16 amino acids. V was clipped by 8 bases and J by 1 base; unmatched bases: 13. The CDR3 is CASGSGGLWVQETQYF. The CDR3 DNA sequence: TGTGCCAGCGGTTCAGGGGGTCTGTGGGTCCAAGAGACCCAGTACTTC.